A selection of T cell receptor beta chains follows, all from one sample in a study of neurological immune-mediated disorders. Each CDR3 protein gets one entry after TCRdb re-called the 5' RACE reads with MiXCR. The profile shows about 31,000 distinct CDR3 sequences, 13% of them singletons. The sequenced sample was CD4+ T cells from blood. These receptors were obtained from a female donor with HTLV-1-associated myelopathy (HAM/TSP). Both conserved end residues are part of each CDR3. D genes are given only for firm matches. Where a row states a size, it is once, few, many or the class of an expanded clone; other rows omit it.

d_gene	j_gene	abundance	v_gene	CDR3aa	CDR3nt
.	TRBJ1-1	many	TRBV28	CASSLSTGMEAFF	TGTGCCAGCAGTTTAAGCACAGGGATGGAAGCTTTCTTT
TRBD1	TRBJ2-1	.	TRBV7-9	CASRPGTGGHEQFF	TGTGCCAGCAGACCCGGGACAGGGGGCCATGAGCAGTTCTTC
TRBD2	TRBJ2-1	many	TRBV20-1	CSAAPETSGNNEQFF	TGCAGTGCGGCCCCCGAGACTAGCGGAAACAATGAGCAGTTCTTC
TRBD2	TRBJ2-3	many	TRBV20-1	CSARKLLAGGGDTQYF	TGCAGTGCTAGGAAGCTACTAGCGGGGGGTGGAGATACGCAGTATTTT
TRBD1	TRBJ2-1	many	TRBV6-5	CASSYAGGGDIEQFF	TGTGCCAGCAGTTACGCAGGGGGTGGGGACATCGAGCAGTTCTTC
TRBD1	TRBJ1-2	many	TRBV29-1	CSVEIGQGARYGYTF	TGCAGCGTTGAAATCGGACAGGGGGCAAGGTATGGCTACACCTTC
.	TRBJ2-7	many	TRBV20-1	CSARADSYEQYF	TGCAGTGCTAGAGCCGACTCGTACGAGCAGTACTTC
TRBD1	TRBJ2-5	many	TRBV6-2/TRBV6-3	CASSYSGTDGVQETQYF	TGTGCCAGCAGTTACTCTGGGACAGACGGGGTTCAAGAGACCCAGTACTTC
TRBD1	TRBJ1-1	many	TRBV28	CASSSYDTGADTEAFF	TGTGCCAGCAGTTCATATGATACAGGGGCGGACACTGAAGCTTTCTTT
.	TRBJ2-2	medium-sized	TRBV12-3/TRBV12-4	CASSFLQAGELFF	TGTGCCAGCAGTTTCCTGCAGGCCGGGGAGCTGTTTTTT
.	TRBJ2-7	many	TRBV20-1	CSARIPRVTEQYF	TGCAGTGCCCGCATACCCAGGGTGACCGAGCAGTACTTC